This T cell receptor beta chain was sequenced during a study of blood T cells in healthy people across ages. The germline V gene has CDR1 SGHRS and CDR2 YFSETQ. With V trimmed by 0 bases and J by 6 bases, 5 bases remained unmatched. The CDR3 extends over 15 amino acids. This clonotype was picked up one time. Peripheral blood, ten milliliters per donor, was collected. At least 5.5 micrograms of total RNA were extracted per sample. Primers used in a second PCR of about 7 to 12 cycles were a sample-barcoded 5' primer and a J-beta primer mix. TCRdb fed the 5' RACE reads into MiXCR, producing one record per CDR3 protein. The data hold over 600,000 distinct CDR3 sequences, with around 50% observed a single time.

The specimen was blood. V and J are TRBV5-1 and TRBJ2-1, with 8 bases fitting TRBD1. The origin of this receptor is a man older than 75 in good health. The CDR3 is CASSLGGQGSNEQFF. CDR3 DNA: TGCGCCAGCAGCTTGGGAGGACAGGGCTCCAATGAGCAGTTCTTC.